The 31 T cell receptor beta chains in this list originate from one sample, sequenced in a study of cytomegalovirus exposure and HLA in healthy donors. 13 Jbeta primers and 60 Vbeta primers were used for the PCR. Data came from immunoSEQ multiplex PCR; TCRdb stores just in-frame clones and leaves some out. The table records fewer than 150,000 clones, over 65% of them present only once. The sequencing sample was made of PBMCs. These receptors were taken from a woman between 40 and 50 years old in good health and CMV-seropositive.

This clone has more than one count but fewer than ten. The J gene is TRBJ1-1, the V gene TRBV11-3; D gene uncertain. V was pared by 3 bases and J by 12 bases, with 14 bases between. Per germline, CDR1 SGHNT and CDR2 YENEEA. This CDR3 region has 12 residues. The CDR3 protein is CASSLTGGRTFF. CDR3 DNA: TGTGCCAGCAGCTTGACCGGCGGGAGGACTTTCTTT.

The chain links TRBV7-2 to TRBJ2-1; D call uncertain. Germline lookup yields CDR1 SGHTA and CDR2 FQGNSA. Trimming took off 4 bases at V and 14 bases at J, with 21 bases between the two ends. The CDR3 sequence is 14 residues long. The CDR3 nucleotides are TGTGCCAGCAGCTCGACCCCCGGCAAGGTCCGGGAGTTCTTC. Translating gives CASSSTPGKVREFF. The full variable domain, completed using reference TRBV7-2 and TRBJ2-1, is GAGVSQSPSNKVTEKGKDVELRCDPISGHTALYWYRQSLGQGLEFLIYFQGNSAPDKSGLPSDRFSAERTGGSVSTLTIQRTQQEDSAVYLCASSSTPGKVREFFGPGTRLTVL.

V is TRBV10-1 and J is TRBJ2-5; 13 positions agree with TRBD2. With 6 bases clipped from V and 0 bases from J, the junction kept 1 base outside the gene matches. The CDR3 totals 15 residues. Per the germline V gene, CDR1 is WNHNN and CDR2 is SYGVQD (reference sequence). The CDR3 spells CASRGLAGDQETQYF. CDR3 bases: TGCGCCAGCAGAGGACTAGCGGGGGACCAAGAGACCCAGTACTTC.

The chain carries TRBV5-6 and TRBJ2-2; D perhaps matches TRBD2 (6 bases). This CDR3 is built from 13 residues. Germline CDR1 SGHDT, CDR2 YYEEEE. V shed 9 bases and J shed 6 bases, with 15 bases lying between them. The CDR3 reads CATAEGFSGELFF. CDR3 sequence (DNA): TGTGCCACTGCGGAGGGGTTCTCCGGGGAGCTGTTTTTT. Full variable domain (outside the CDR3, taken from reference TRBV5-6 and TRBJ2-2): DAGVTQSPTHLIKTRGQQVTLRCSPKSGHDTVSWYQQALGQGPQFIFQYYEEEERQRGNFPDRFSGHQFPNYSSELNVNALLLGDSALYLCATAEGFSGELFFGEGSRLTVL.

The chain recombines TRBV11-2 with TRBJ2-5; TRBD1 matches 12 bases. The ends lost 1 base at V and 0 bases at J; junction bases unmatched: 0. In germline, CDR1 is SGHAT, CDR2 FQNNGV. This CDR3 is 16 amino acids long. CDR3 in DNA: TGTGCCAGCAGCTTAGGGGACAGGGGGCACCAAGAGACCCAGTACTTC. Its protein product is CASSLGDRGHQETQYF.

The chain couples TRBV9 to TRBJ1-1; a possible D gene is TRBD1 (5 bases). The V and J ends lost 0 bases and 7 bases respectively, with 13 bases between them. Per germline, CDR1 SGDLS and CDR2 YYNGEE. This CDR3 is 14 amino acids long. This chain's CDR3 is CASSVEGVGGEAFF. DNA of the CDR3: TGTGCCAGCAGCGTAGAAGGGGTGGGGGGTGAAGCTTTCTTT.

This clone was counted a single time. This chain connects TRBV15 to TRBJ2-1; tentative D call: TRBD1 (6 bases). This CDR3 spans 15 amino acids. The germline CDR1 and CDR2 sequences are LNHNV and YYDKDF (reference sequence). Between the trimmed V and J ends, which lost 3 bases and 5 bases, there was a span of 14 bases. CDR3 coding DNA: TGTGCCACCAGCAGGGTCGGGCCAGGGGACAATGAGCAGTTCTTC. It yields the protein CATSRVGPGDNEQFF.

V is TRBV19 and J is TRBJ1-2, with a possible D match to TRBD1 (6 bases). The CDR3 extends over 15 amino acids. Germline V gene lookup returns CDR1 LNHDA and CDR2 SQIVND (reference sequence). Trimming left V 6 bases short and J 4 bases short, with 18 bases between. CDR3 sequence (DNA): TGTGCCAGTAGGGGTAAACCGACAGGCCCCTATGGCTACACCTTC. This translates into CASRGKPTGPYGYTF.

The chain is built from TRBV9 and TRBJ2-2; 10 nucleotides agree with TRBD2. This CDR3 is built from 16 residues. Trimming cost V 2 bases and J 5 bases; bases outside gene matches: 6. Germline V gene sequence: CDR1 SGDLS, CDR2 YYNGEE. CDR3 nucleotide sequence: TGTGCCAGCAGCGTCAGCGGGGGGGCCTTGACCGGGGAGCTGTTTTTT. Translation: CASSVSGGALTGELFF.

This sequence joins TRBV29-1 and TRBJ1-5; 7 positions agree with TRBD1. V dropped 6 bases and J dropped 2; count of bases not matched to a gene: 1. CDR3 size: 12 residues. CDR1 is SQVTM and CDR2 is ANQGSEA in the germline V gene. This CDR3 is CSVGTGNQPQHF. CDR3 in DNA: TGCAGCGTGGGGACAGGCAATCAGCCCCAGCATTTT.

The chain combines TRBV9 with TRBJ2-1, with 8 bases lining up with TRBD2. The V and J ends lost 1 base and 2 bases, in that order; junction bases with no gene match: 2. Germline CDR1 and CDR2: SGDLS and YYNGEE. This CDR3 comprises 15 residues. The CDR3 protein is CASSVPGGPYNEQFF. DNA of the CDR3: TGTGCCAGCAGCGTACCGGGAGGGCCCTACAATGAGCAGTTCTTC.

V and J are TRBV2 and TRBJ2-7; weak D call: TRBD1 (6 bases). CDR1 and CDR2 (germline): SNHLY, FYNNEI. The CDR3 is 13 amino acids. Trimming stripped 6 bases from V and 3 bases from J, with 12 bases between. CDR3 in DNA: TGTGCCAGCAGGGGCAGGGGACACTACGAGCAGTACTTC. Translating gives CASRGRGHYEQYF. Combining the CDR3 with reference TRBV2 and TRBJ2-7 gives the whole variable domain EPEVTQTPSHQVTQMGQEVILRCVPISNHLYFYWYRQILGQKVEFLVSFYNNEISEKSEIFDDQFSVERPDGSNFTLKIRSTKLEDSAMYFCASRGRGHYEQYFGPGTRLTVT.

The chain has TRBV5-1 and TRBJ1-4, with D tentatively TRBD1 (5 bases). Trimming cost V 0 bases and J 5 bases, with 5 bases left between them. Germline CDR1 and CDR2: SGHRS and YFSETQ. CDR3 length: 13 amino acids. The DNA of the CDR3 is TGCGCCAGCAGCTTGGAGGGGAATGAAAAACTGTTTTTT. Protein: CASSLEGNEKLFF.

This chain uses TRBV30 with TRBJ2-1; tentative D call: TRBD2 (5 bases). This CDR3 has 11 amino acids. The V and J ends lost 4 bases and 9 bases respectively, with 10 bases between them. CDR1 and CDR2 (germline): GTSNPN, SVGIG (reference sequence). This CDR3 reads CAWNRRSEQFF. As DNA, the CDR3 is TGTGCCTGGAATAGGAGGAGTGAGCAGTTCTTC.

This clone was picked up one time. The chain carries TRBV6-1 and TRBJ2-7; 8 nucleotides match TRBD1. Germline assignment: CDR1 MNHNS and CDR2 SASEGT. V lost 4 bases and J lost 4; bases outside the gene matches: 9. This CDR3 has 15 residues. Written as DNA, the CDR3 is TGTGCCAGCAGTGTGGAGCCGGGACAGGTTTACGAGCAGTACTTC. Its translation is CASSVEPGQVYEQYF.

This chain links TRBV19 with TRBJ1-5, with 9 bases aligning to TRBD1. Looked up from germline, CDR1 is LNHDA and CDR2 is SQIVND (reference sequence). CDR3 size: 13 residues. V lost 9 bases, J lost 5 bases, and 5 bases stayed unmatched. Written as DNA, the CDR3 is TGTGCCAGCCTGGGACAGGGTGATCAGCCCCAGCATTTT. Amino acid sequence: CASLGQGDQPQHF.

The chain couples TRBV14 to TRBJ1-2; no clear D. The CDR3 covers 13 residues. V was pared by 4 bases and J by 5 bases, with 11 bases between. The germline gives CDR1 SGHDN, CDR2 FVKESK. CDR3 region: CASSRAMKYGYTF. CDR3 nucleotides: TGTGCCAGCAGCCGGGCGATGAAGTATGGCTACACCTTC.

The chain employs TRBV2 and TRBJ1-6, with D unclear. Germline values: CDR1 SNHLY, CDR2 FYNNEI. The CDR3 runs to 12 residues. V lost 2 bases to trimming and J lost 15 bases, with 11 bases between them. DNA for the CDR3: TGTGCCAGCAGTGAATTGGGCACCTTCCTCCACTTT. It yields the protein CASSELGTFLHF.

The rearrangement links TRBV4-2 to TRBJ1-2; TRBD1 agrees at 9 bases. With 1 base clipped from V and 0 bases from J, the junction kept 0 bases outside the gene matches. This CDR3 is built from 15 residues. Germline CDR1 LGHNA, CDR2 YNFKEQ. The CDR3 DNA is TGTGCCAGCAGCCAAGGACAGGGGGCTAACTATGGCTACACCTTC. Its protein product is CASSQGQGANYGYTF.

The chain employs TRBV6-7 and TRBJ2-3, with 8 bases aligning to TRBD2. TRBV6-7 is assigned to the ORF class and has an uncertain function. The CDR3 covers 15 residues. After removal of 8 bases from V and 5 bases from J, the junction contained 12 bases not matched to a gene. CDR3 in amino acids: CASRNPGGAVDTQYF. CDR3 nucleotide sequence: TGTGCCAGCCGGAACCCGGGAGGGGCCGTAGATACGCAGTATTTT.

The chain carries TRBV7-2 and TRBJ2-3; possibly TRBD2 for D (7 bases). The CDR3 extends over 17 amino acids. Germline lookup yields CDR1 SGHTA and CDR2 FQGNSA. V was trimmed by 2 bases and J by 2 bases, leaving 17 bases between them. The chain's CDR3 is CASSLSLAGDYTDTQYF. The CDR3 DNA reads TGTGCCAGCAGCTTAAGTCTGGCAGGGGACTACACAGATACGCAGTATTTT.

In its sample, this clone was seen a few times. CDR3 in amino acids: CASSQRTIRYGYTF. Written as DNA, the CDR3 is TGTGCCAGCAGTCAAAGGACAATCCGTTATGGCTACACCTTC. V usage is TRBV6-1 and J usage is TRBJ1-2; the D gene is possibly TRBD1 (5 bases). This CDR3 contains 14 residues. V was clipped by 5 bases and J by 5 bases, with 15 bases between them. CDR1 is MNHNS and CDR2 is SASEGT in the germline V gene.

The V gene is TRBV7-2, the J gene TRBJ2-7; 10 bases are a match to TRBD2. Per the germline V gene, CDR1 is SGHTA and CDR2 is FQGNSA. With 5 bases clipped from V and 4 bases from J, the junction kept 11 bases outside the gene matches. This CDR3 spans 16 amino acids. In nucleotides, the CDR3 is TGTGCCAGCAGCCGCCTAGCGGGAGCTCTAGCTTACGAGCAGTACTTC. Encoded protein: CASSRLAGALAYEQYF.

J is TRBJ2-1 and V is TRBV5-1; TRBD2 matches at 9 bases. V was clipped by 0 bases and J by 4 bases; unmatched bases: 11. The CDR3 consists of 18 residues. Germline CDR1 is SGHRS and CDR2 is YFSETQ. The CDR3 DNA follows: TGCGCCAGCAGCTTGGAGGGGCATAGCGGGAGTGGGTACAATGAGCAGTTCTTC. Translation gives CASSLEGHSGSGYNEQFF. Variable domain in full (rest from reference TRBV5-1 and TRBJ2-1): KAGVTQTPRYLIKTRGQQVTLSCSPISGHRSVSWYQQTPGQGLQFLFEYFSETQRNKGNFPGRFSGRQFSNSRSEMNVSTLELGDSALYLCASSLEGHSGSGYNEQFFGPGTRLTVL.

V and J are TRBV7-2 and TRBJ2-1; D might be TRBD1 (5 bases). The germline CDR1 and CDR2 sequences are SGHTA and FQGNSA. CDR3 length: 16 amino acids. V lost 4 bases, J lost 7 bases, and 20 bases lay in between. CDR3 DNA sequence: TGTGCCAGCAGCTCCATAGGGGATTTGGGTTTGAATGAGCAGTTCTTC. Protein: CASSSIGDLGLNEQFF. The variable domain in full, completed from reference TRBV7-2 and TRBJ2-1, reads GAGVSQSPSNKVTEKGKDVELRCDPISGHTALYWYRQSLGQGLEFLIYFQGNSAPDKSGLPSDRFSAERTGGSVSTLTIQRTQQEDSAVYLCASSSIGDLGLNEQFFGPGTRLTVL.

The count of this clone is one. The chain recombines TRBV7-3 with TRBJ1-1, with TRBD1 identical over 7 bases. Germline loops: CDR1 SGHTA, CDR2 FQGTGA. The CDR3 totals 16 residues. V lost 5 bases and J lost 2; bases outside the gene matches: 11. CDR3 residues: CASSRMGQLLNTEAFF. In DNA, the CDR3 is TGTGCCAGCAGCCGAATGGGACAGCTCCTTAACACTGAAGCTTTCTTT.

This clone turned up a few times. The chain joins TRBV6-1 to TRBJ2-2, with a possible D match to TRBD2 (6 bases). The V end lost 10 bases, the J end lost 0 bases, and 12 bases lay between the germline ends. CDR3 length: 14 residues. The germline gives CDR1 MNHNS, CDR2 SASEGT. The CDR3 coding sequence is TGTGCCACCCGGGACTCTTCGAACACCGGGGAGCTGTTTTTT. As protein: CATRDSSNTGELFF.

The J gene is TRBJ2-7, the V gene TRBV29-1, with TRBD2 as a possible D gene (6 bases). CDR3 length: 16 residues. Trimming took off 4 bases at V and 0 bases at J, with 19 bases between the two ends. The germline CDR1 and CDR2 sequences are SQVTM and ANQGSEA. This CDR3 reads CSVGDSQAGPSYEQYF. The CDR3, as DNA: TGCAGCGTTGGGGACTCCCAGGCGGGGCCCTCCTACGAGCAGTACTTC.

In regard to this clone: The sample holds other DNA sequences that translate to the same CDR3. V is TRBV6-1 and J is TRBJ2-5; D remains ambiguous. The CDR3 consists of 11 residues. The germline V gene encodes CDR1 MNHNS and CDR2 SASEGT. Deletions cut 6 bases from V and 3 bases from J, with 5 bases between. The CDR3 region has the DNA TGTGCCAGCAGAGCCGAAGAGACCCAGTACTTC. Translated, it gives CASRAEETQYF.

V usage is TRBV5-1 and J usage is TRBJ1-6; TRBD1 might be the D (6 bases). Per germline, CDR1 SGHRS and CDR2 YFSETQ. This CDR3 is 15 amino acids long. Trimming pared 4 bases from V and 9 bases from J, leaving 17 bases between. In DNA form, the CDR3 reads TGCGCCAGCAGCCCCTCCCAGGGGTTTGGTTCACCCCTCCACTTT. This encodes CASSPSQGFGSPLHF.

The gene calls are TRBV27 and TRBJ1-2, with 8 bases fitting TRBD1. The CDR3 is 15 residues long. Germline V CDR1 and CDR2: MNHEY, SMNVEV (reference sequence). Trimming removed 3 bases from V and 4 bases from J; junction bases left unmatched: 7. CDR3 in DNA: TGTGCCAGCAGTTTCAACGACAGGGGCGGCTATGGCTACACCTTC. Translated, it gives CASSFNDRGGYGYTF.